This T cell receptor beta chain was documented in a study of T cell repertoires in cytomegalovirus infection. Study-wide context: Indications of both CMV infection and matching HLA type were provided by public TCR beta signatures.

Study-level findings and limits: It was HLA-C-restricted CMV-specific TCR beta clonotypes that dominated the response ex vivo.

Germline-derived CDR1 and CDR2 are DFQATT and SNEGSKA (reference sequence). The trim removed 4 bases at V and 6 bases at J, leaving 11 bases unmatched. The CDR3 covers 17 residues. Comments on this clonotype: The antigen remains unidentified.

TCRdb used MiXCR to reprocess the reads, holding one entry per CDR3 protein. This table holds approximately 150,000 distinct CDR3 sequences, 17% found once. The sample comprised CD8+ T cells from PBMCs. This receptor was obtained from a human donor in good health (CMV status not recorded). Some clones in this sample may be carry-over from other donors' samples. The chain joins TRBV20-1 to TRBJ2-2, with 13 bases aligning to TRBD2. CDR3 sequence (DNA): TGCAGTGCTAACGAAGGACTAGCGGGAGAAAGGTCCGGGGAGCTGTTTTTT. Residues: CSANEGLAGERSGELFF.